This TCR beta chain emerged from a study of a mutant IDH1 vaccine in newly diagnosed glioma. Study at large: Before enrollment, patients got radiotherapy alone, temozolomide alone, or mostly the combination. General study findings and limits: Vaccine-induced immune responses occurred in roughly 95% of patients.

As to this clone: No antigen is known for it.

Time point reported: baseline, week 1 (first vaccination visit). Treatment of the sample: pre-vaccination baseline after standard-of-care therapy. The donor cohort comprised cases of new WHO grade 3 or 4 IDH1-mutant, ATRX-lost astrocytoma. Trimming removed 1 base at V and 0 bases at J, with 7 bases between. CDR1 and CDR2 from the germline V gene are SGHVS and FNYEAQ. The CDR3 length is 14 residues. The repertoire was sequenced with immunoSEQ multiplex PCR; TCRdb's copy has only in-frame clones and lacks some. The data show about 67,000 clones, with around 83% seen just once and 4.6% held by the top ten.

The V gene is TRBV7-6, the J gene TRBJ2-7, with D possibly matching TRBD1 (5 bases). The sequence came from a woman younger than 30 with glioma. Some clones in this sample may be carry-over from other donors' samples. This sample comprised peripheral blood mononuclear cells (PBMCs), obtained from a glioma patient treated with radiotherapy, temozolomide or both. The CDR3 loop reads CASSLEGPSYEQYF. The CDR3 bases are TGTGCCAGCAGCTTAGAGGGGCCCTCCTACGAGCAGTACTTC.